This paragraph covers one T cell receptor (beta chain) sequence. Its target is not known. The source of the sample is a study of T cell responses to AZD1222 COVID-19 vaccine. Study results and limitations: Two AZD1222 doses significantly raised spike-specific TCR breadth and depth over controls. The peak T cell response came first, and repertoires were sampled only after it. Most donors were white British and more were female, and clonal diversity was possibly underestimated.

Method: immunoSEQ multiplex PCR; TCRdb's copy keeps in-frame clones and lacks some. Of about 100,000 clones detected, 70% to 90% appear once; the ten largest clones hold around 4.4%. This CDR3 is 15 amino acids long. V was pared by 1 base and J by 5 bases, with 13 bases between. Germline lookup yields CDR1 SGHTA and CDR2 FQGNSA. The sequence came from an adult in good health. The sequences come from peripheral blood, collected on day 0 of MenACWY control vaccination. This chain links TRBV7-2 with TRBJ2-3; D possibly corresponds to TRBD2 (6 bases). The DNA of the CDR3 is TGTGCCAGCAGCTTAGGGGTCGGAGCGGGAGATACGCAGTATTTT. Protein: CASSLGVGAGDTQYF.